The present TCR beta chain was sequenced within a study of blood T cell repertoires in COVID-19. Study-level background: Sites across the United States, Italy and Spain contributed samples from acute and convalescent COVID-19. In each case, the material was cDNA or gDNA derived from T cells, B-cell-depleted T cells, or PBMCs.

The CDR3 has 15 residues. The J segment lost 4 bases and the V segment lost 5 bases, leaving 5 bases of the junction unmatched. The germline gives CDR1 SGHTA, CDR2 FQGTGA. Per the original methods: How many nucleated cells were present was estimated from reference gene primer amplification. Profiled with immunoSEQ multiplex PCR; TCRdb holds only in-frame clones, not every one. V and J calls and clone size follow that table, whereas D and trimming were derived from the DNA. The sample lists some 140,000 clones; over 80% were seen once. Sequences were obtained from peripheral blood. The receptor was derived from a man aged 50 to 59 with active COVID-19. The rearrangement joins TRBV7-3 to TRBJ2-1; TRBD1 matches 10 bases. The CDR3 loop is CASSGGTGVYNEQFF. The CDR3 coding sequence is TGTGCCAGCAGCGGCGGGACAGGGGTATACAATGAGCAGTTCTTC.